The sequence of this T cell receptor beta chain was determined in a study of cytotoxic CD8 clonotypes in ibrutinib-treated CLL. The wider study: After a median of 68 months, some 14 patients stayed remitted and some twelve progressed; responses had been partial in some 24 and complete in 2.

Study-wide findings and caveats: A rise in clonality was seen at ibrutinib response, and a fall back toward baseline was seen at progression.

Regarding this clone: Its antigen remains unknown. The junction departs from the called germline gene at one end, perhaps through a read error.

Assay: immunoSEQ multiplex PCR; the TCRdb copy retains only in-frame clones and omits some. The table lists about 140,000 clones, less than 95% of them singletons. Looked up from germline, CDR1 is SSHAT and CDR2 is FNYEAQ (reference sequence). The length of the CDR3 is 14 residues. V is TRBV7-7 and J is TRBJ2-7, with TRBD2 identical over 8 bases. This clonotype originated in a human donor with chronic lymphocytic leukemia. Material: PBMCs, obtained after 12 months of ibrutinib treatment. CDR3 bases: TGTGCTAGCAGCAGAACCACCGGGGGGGGCGAGCAGTACTTC. Amino acids: CASSRTTGGGEQYF.